The clone carrying this TCR beta chain showed up many times. There are 16 residues in the CDR3. The germline CDR1 and CDR2 sequences are MNHNY and SVGAGI (reference sequence). Trimming pared 5 bases from V and 0 bases from J, leaving 17 bases between. Molecular barcoded adaptors covering alpha/delta and beta/gamma chains were used on around 400 ng RNA. TCRdb used MiXCR to reprocess the reads, holding one entry per CDR3 protein. The sample lists 40,000 or so distinct CDR3 sequences, 14% seen once, with less than 9% in the top ten. This sample is part of a study of read filtering for tumor transcriptome and immune sequencing.

This receptor was taken from a donor at least 40 years old with multiple myeloma. The sequenced sample was a population of CD138-negative cells sorted from bone marrow. The J gene is TRBJ2-7, the V gene TRBV6-6; D tentatively reads TRBD1 or TRBD2 (6 bases each). The DNA for the CDR3 is TGTGCCAGCAGTCAGACCGGGGGCAGATACTCCTACGAGCAGTACTTC. It codes for CASSQTGGRYSYEQYF.